This section outlines one T cell receptor (beta chain) sequence together with its context. Antigen unknown. This sample is part of a study of blood T cells in healthy people across ages. Study-wide results and caveats: PBMCs left unsorted prevented a conclusive naive versus antigen-experienced comparison. Researchers deemed the diversity estimates from one million T cells underestimates.

A second PCR, run for roughly 7 to 12 cycles, used a sample-barcoded 5' primer plus a J-beta primer mix. Template switching added a 12-random-nucleotide identifier to every cDNA molecule. One entry per CDR3 protein results from TCRdb running MiXCR on the 5' RACE reads. The sample lists 800,000 to 900,000 distinct CDR3 sequences; around 68% were seen once. The V gene's germline CDR1 is MNHEY and CDR2 SVGEGT. This CDR3 has 14 amino acids. The ends were cut back, 3 bases at V and 0 bases at J, with 8 bases in the middle. Sequenced sample: blood. This chain connects TRBV6-2 or TRBV6-3 to TRBJ2-5; no definite D call. The TCR was taken from a man aged 25 to 45 in good health. The CDR3 nucleotides are TGTGCCAGCAGTTATGACTCGGACCAAGAGACCCAGTACTTC. Translating gives CASSYDSDQETQYF.